This TCR beta chain was sequenced during a study of T cell repertoires in cytomegalovirus infection. Study-level background: In public TCR beta signatures, there were indications of both CMV infection and matching HLA type. Findings and caveats of the study: The cumulative frequency of public TCR beta families distinguished individuals who carried CMV together with the relevant HLA. Clonotypes of TCR beta that were HLA-C-restricted and CMV-specific dominated the ex vivo response.

TCRdb processed the reads anew with MiXCR; each CDR3 protein has one entry. The repertoire has a few hundred thousand distinct CDR3 sequences, more than 9% of them found once; the top ten carry 4.3%. This clonotype has more than one count but fewer than ten. Its antigen is as yet unknown. Between the trimmed V and J ends, which lost 3 bases and 8 bases, there was a span of 19 bases. The CDR3 length is 15 residues. The J gene is TRBJ1-2, the V gene TRBV12-3 or TRBV12-4, with no clear D. The sample taken for sequencing was PBMCs. This TCR was recovered from a human donor in good health (CMV status not recorded). Some clones in this sample may be carry-over from other donors' samples. The chain's CDR3 is CASSLAGESLGGYTF. CDR3 nucleotides: TGTGCCAGCAGTTTGGCAGGAGAAAGCCTTGGCGGCTACACCTTC.